The 20 T cell receptor beta chains in this list originate from one sample, sequenced in a study of human T cells and chemical hapten exposure. TCRdb re-analysed the RACE reads in MiXCR, keeping a single row per CDR3 protein. Of 370,000 or so distinct CDR3 sequences in the sample, 4.8% were seen once. Time point noted: patch test 1, 2 weeks after DPC sensitization. Treatment specified: therapeutic diphenylcyclopropenone sensitization with weekly scalp DPC. This sample comprised whole blood, obtained in connection with sensitization to the hapten diphenylcyclopropenone (DPC). The origin of the receptors is a woman aged 45-65 years with alopecia areata. Some clones in this sample may be carry-over from other donors' samples.

This clonotype was counted ten times or more. Just one base apart from a much larger clone, this may be a read error. The gene calls are TRBV28 and TRBJ2-7, with 7 bases fitting TRBD1. The length of the CDR3 is 13 residues. Germline-derived CDR1 and CDR2 are MDHEN and SYDVKM. V lost 7 bases and J lost 2; bases outside the gene matches: 5. This CDR3 reads CASIPGTAYEQYF. CDR3 bases: TGTGCCAGCATTCCCGGGACAGCCTACGAGCAGTACTTC.

The V gene is TRBV5-1, the J gene TRBJ2-5; 7 bases fit TRBD2. The CDR3 has 14 residues. CDR1 SGHRS and CDR2 YFSETQ come from the germline V gene. V was pared by 4 bases and J by 2 bases, with 5 bases of the junction left unmatched. CDR3 in amino acids: CASSTGGKQETQYF. The CDR3 DNA is TGCGCCAGCAGCACGGGGGGAAAACAAGAGACCCAGTACTTC.

This clonotype was seen at least ten times. CDR3 in DNA: TGTGCCAGCACTCTACGAAGCGGGGCTAGCACAGATACGCAGTATTTT. It is translated as CASTLRSGASTDTQYF. This chain links TRBV2 with TRBJ2-3; 7 positions agree with TRBD2. CDR1 SNHLY and CDR2 FYNNEI come from the germline V gene. J was trimmed by 0 bases and V by 7 bases; bases with no gene match: 10. The CDR3 contains 16 residues.

This clonotype came up a few times. The gene calls are TRBV27 and TRBJ2-1; 9 bases are shared with TRBD2. CDR1 is MNHEY, CDR2 SMNVEV, per germline (reference sequence). This CDR3 comprises 18 residues. Trimming took 3 bases from V and 2 from J; bases not matched to a gene: 11. DNA for the CDR3: TGTGCCAGCAGTTTTGTGGCGGGGGGGAGCGGTCCCTACAATGAGCAGTTCTTC. As protein: CASSFVAGGSGPYNEQFF.

This clonotype was picked up a small number of times. The V and J genes are TRBV7-9 and TRBJ2-7; 8 nucleotides align to TRBD1. The V and J ends lost 5 bases and 7 bases, in that order; junction bases with no gene match: 7. Looked up from germline, CDR1 is SEHNR and CDR2 is FQNEAQ (reference sequence). The CDR3 consists of 13 residues. CDR3 protein: CASSPQGAHEQYF. DNA of the CDR3: TGTGCCAGCAGCCCTCAGGGGGCGCATGAGCAGTACTTC.

This clonotype was recorded a few times. The V gene is TRBV20-1, the J gene TRBJ1-2; 11 positions match TRBD1. The CDR3 is 15 residues long. Germline V gives CDR1 DFQATT, CDR2 SNEGSKA (reference sequence). Losses at the gene ends were 5 bases for V and 4 bases for J; bases not matched to a gene: 9. The CDR3 protein is CSALGQGEFLYGYTF. Here the CDR3 DNA reads TGCAGTGCTCTGGGACAGGGGGAGTTCCTCTATGGCTACACCTTC.

This clonotype was seen a handful of times. This chain joins TRBV4-1 and TRBJ1-5; D is unclear. Looked up from germline, CDR1 is MGHRA and CDR2 is YSYEKL. Trimming removed 1 base from V and 0 bases from J, with 7 bases in between. CDR3 length equals 15 residues. CDR3 coding DNA: TGCGCCAGCAGCCAAGTGAGCAATAGCAATCAGCCCCAGCATTTT. Its translation: CASSQVSNSNQPQHF.

The chain is built from TRBV28 and TRBJ2-1, with 8 bases that match TRBD1. The V gene's germline CDR1 is MDHEN and CDR2 SYDVKM. The CDR3 covers 12 residues. Here the CDR3 reads CVRGLSGEGQFF. The CDR3 region has the DNA TGTGTCAGGGGGCTATCGGGAGAAGGGCAGTTCTTC.

This clonotype was observed many times. This rearrangement joins TRBV29-1 to TRBJ2-5; D possibly uses TRBD1 or TRBD2 (6 bases each). Looked up from germline, CDR1 is SQVTM and CDR2 is ANQGSEA. The CDR3 consists of 13 residues. Trimming stripped 8 bases from V and 1 base from J, with 14 bases between. The CDR3 region has the DNA TGCAGCTCGCTGACGGGGGCCCAAGAGACCCAGTACTTC. It specifies CSSLTGAQETQYF.

This clonotype came up many times. V gene TRBV2 combines with J gene TRBJ1-2, with D uncertain. Trimming removed 0 bases at V and 4 bases at J, with 12 bases between. The CDR3 is 15 residues long. Germline values: CDR1 SNHLY, CDR2 FYNNEI. The CDR3 protein is CASSEARSGSYGYTF. As DNA, the CDR3 is TGTGCCAGCAGTGAAGCGCGGTCCGGGAGCTATGGCTACACCTTC.

The chain uses TRBV12-3 or TRBV12-4 and TRBJ2-5; unclear D gene. Trimming took 6 bases from V and 4 from J, leaving 9 bases between them. The CDR3 is 12 amino acids. CDR3 amino acids: CASSTLAETQYF. For the CDR3, the DNA is TGTGCCAGCAGCACTCTGGCAGAGACCCAGTACTTC.

In its sample, this clonotype was seen many times. The CDR3, as DNA: TGTGCCAGCACCGGCGGACAGTACCAGGCGCAGTACTTC. It is translated as CASTGGQYQAQYF. This chain links TRBV5-6 with TRBJ2-7, with D maybe TRBD1 (6 bases). The length of the CDR3 is 13 residues. The V gene lost 6 bases and the J gene lost 9 bases, with 19 bases spanning the gap. Germline CDR1 reads SGHDT; CDR2 reads YYEEEE.

The chain uses TRBV20-1 and TRBJ1-5; tentatively, D is TRBD1 (6 bases). Trimming stripped 5 bases from V and 3 bases from J, with 23 bases between. The CDR3 loop spans 17 amino acids. Germline values: CDR1 DFQATT, CDR2 SNEGSKA (reference sequence). CDR3 coding DNA: TGCAGTGCTTTCAAAGGCTCGGGGGGCCGAGACAATCAGCCCCAGCATTTT. Amino acids: CSAFKGSGGRDNQPQHF.

This clonotype was recorded many times. V gene TRBV7-2 combines with J gene TRBJ2-5, with no clear D. Germline lookup yields CDR1 SGHTA and CDR2 FQGNSA. Trimming pared 2 bases from V and 5 bases from J, leaving 18 bases between. The CDR3 loop spans 16 amino acids. This CDR3 is CASSLNFWGSEETQYF. The CDR3 bases are TGTGCCAGCAGCTTAAACTTCTGGGGATCGGAGGAGACCCAGTACTTC. Drawing the rest from reference TRBV7-2 and TRBJ2-5, the complete variable domain is GAGVSQSPSNKVTEKGKDVELRCDPISGHTALYWYRQSLGQGLEFLIYFQGNSAPDKSGLPSDRFSAERTGGSVSTLTIQRTQQEDSAVYLCASSLNFWGSEETQYFGPGTRLLVL.

A single count supports this clonotype. The chain combines TRBV9 with TRBJ1-5; no definite D call. V lost 3 bases to trimming and J lost 1 base, with 8 bases between them. The CDR3 loop spans 14 amino acids. Germline CDR1 reads SGDLS; CDR2 reads YYNGEE. CDR3 bases: TGTGCCAGCAGCGAGGAGGCGAGCAATCAGCCCCAGCATTTT. Translation gives CASSEEASNQPQHF.

The chain links TRBV18 to TRBJ1-4; D is undetermined. Germline-derived CDR1 and CDR2 are KGHSH and LQKENI. Trimming removed 6 bases at V and 4 bases at J, with 6 bases between. The CDR3 is 12 residues long. The CDR3: CASSTYNEKLFF. CDR3 DNA: TGTGCCAGCTCGACCTATAATGAAAAACTGTTTTTT.

This clonotype occurred many times. The chain carries TRBV2 and TRBJ1-1, with no clear D. Germline V gives CDR1 SNHLY, CDR2 FYNNEI. With 7 bases removed from V and 4 bases from J, the gap between germline ends came to 13 bases. CDR3 length equals 13 residues. Here the CDR3 reads CASKAGEATEAFF. The CDR3 coding sequence is TGTGCCAGCAAGGCCGGGGAAGCCACTGAAGCTTTCTTT.

This clonotype was recorded at least ten times. The V call is TRBV2, the J call TRBJ2-3; D call uncertain. This CDR3 is built from 12 residues. Germline lookup yields CDR1 SNHLY and CDR2 FYNNEI. Deletions cut 8 bases from V and 2 bases from J, with 8 bases between. CDR3: CASGRLTDTQYF. Here the CDR3 DNA reads TGTGCCAGCGGACGACTCACAGATACGCAGTATTTT.

In this sample, this clonotype turned up a few times. The rearrangement joins TRBV7-9 to TRBJ2-7; D gene unclear. The CDR3 consists of 18 residues. Germline V CDR1 and CDR2: SEHNR, FQNEAQ (reference sequence). The V end was cut by 0 bases, the J end by 0 bases, with 18 bases between. CDR3: CASSLANHPLGHSYEQYF. For the CDR3, the DNA is TGTGCCAGCAGCTTAGCCAACCATCCACTCGGGCACTCCTACGAGCAGTACTTC.

This clonotype has ten or more counts. The chain links TRBV30 to TRBJ2-7; D unclear. The length of the CDR3 is 12 residues. CDR1 and CDR2 (germline): GTSNPN, SVGIG (reference sequence). Trimming cost V 0 bases and J 2 bases, with 5 bases left between them. CDR3 coding DNA: TGTGCCTGGAGTGTATTCCCCTACGAGCAGTACTTC. Protein: CAWSVFPYEQYF.